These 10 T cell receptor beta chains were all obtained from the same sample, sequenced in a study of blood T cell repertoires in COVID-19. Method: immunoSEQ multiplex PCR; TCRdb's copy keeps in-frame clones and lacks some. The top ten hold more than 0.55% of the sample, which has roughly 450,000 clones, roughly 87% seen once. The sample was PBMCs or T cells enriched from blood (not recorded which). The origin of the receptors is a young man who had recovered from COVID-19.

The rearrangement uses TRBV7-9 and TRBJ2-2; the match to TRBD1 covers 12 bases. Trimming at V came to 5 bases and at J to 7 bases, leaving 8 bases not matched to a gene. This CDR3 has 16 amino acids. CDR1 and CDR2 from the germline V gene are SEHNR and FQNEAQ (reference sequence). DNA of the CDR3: TGTGCCAGCAGCGCCCCGGGACAGGGGGCCAACGGGGAGCTGTTTTTT. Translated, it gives CASSAPGQGANGELFF.

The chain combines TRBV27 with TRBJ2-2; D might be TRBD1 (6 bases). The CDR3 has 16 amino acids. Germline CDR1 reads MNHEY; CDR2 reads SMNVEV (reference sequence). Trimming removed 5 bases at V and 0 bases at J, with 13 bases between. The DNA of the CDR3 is TGTGCCAGCAGTCCAGAACGGACAGCGAACACCGGGGAGCTGTTTTTT. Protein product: CASSPERTANTGELFF.

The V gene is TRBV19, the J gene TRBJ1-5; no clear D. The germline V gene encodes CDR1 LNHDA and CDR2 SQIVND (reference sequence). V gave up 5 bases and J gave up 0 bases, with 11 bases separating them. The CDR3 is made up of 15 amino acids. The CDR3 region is CASSLFRNSNQPQHF. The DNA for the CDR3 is TGTGCCAGTAGTCTTTTCAGAAATAGCAATCAGCCCCAGCATTTT.

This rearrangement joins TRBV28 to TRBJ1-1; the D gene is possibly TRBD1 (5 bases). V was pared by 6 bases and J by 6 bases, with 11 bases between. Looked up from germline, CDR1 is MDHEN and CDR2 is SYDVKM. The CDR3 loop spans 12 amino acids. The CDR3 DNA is TGTGCCAGCAGAACAGGAACCCCTGAAGCTTTCTTT. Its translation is CASRTGTPEAFF.

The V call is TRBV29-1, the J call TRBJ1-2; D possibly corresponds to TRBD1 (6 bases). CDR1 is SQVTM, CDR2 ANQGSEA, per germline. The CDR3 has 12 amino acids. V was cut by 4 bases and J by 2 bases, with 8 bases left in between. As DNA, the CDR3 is TGCAGCGTTGGCCAGGGGAACTATGGCTACACCTTC. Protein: CSVGQGNYGYTF.

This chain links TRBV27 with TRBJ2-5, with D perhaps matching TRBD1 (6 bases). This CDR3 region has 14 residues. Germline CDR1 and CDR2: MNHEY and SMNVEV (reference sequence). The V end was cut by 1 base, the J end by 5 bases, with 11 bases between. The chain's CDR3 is CASSLFEGVETQYF. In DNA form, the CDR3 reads TGTGCCAGCAGTTTATTTGAGGGGGTGGAGACCCAGTACTTC.

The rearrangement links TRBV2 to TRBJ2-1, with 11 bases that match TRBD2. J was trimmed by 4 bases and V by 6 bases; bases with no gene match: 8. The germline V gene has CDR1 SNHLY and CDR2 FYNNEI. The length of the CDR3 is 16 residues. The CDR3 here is CASRAIRLAGYNEQFF. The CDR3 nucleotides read TGTGCCAGCAGAGCGATCAGACTAGCGGGATACAATGAGCAGTTCTTC. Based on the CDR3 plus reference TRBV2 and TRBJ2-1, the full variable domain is EPEVTQTPSHQVTQMGQEVILRCVPISNHLYFYWYRQILGQKVEFLVSFYNNEISEKSEIFDDQFSVERPDGSNFTLKIRSTKLEDSAMYFCASRAIRLAGYNEQFFGPGTRLTVL.

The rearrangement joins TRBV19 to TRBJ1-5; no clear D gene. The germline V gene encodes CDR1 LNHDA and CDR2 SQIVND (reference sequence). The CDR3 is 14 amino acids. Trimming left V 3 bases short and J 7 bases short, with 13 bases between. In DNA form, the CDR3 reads TGTGCCAGTAGTATTAGGAGGGTGGACCAGCCCCAGCATTTT. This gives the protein CASSIRRVDQPQHF. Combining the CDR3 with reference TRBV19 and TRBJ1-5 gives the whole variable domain DGGITQSPKYLFRKEGQNVTLSCEQNLNHDAMYWYRQDPGQGLRLIYYSQIVNDFQKGDIAEGYSVSREKKESFPLTVTSAQKNPTAFYLCASSIRRVDQPQHFGDGTRLSIL.

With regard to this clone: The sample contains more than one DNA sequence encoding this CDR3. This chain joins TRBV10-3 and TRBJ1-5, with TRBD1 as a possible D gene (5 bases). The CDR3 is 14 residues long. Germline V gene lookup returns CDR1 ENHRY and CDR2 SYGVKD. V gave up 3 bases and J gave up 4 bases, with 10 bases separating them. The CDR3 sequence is CAISEGQGNQPQHF. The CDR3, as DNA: TGTGCCATCAGTGAAGGTCAGGGTAATCAGCCCCAGCATTTT.

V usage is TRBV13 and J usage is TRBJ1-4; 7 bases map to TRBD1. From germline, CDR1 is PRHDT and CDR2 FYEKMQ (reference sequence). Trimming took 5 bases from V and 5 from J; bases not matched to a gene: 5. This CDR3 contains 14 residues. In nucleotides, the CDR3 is TGTGCCAGCAGCCCGGGACAGTCGAATGAAAAACTGTTTTTT. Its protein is CASSPGQSNEKLFF. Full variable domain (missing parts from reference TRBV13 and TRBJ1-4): AAGVIQSPRHLIKEKRETATLKCYPIPRHDTVYWYQQGPGQDPQFLISFYEKMQSDKGSIPDRFSAQQFSDYHSELNMSSLELGDSALYFCASSPGQSNEKLFFGSGTQLSVL.